The T cell receptor (beta chain) described here comes from a study of T cell responses to AZD1222 COVID-19 vaccine. Here immunoSEQ multiplex PCR was the method, and the copy in TCRdb shows in-frame clones only, minus some. The sample has about 78,000 clones; around four fifths are singletons. This clone was picked up a small number of times. The antigen remains undetermined. Study results and caveats: It was only a handful of AZD1222 recipients who were seropositive at baseline. Repertoires in all cases were sampled only once the peak T cell response had passed.

Germline loops: CDR1 MNHEY, CDR2 SMNVEV (reference sequence). Trimming took 2 bases from V and 5 from J, leaving 16 bases between them. This CDR3 spans 15 amino acids. The chain couples TRBV27 to TRBJ2-7, with D possibly being TRBD1 (5 bases). This specimen was peripheral blood, taken on day 0 of AZD1222 vaccination. This clonotype originated in an adult in good health. CDR3 nucleotides: TGTGCCAGCAGTTTACAGGGCAGGTCTTTCCACGAGCAGTACTTC. This translates into CASSLQGRSFHEQYF.